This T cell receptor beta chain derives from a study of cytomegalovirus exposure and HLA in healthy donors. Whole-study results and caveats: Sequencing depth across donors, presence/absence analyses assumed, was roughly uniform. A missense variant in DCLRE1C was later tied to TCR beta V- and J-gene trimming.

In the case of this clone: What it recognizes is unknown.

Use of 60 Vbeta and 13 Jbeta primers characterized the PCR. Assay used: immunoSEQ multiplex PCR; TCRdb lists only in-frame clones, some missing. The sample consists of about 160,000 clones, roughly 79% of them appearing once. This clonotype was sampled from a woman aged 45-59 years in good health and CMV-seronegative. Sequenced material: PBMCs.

CDR3 in DNA: TGTGCCAGCAGCTTTTGGGGGCCTAATGAAAAACTGTTTTTT. Residues: CASSFWGPNEKLFF. The genes are TRBV5-6 and TRBJ1-4; a possible D gene is TRBD1 (6 bases). The CDR3 consists of 14 residues. V dropped 2 bases and J dropped 3 bases, with 8 bases sitting between them. CDR1 and CDR2 from the germline V gene are SGHDT and YYEEEE.